A single sample gave rise to the 17 T cell receptor beta chains below, sequenced in a study of monozygotic twins with inflammatory bowel disease. TCRdb reprocessed the 5' RACE reads and keeps a single row for each CDR3 protein, giving no DNA. The specimen's table records approximately 150,000 distinct CDR3 sequences. Sequencing was carried out using blood. These receptors were taken from a human donor with ulcerative colitis or Crohn's disease, or a healthy co-twin of an affected twin (not recorded which).

The rearrangement joins TRBV12-3 or TRBV12-4 to TRBJ1-1; lacking DNA, the TRBD1 call made by TCRdb goes unchecked. CDR3 size: 14 residues. CDR3 region: CASSFQGANTEAFF.

The V call is TRBV5-1, the J call TRBJ2-1; TCRdb calls TRBD1, which cannot be checked without DNA. Germline CDR1 SGHRS, CDR2 YFSETQ. The CDR3 has 15 residues. The CDR3: CASSLAGDSYNEQFF. The entire variable domain, with the rest obtained from reference TRBV5-1 and TRBJ2-1, is as follows: KAGVTQTPRYLIKTRGQQVTLSCSPISGHRSVSWYQQTPGQGLQFLFEYFSETQRNKGNFPGRFSGRQFSNSRSEMNVSTLELGDSALYLCASSLAGDSYNEQFFGPGTRLTVL.

J is TRBJ1-2 and V is TRBV30. Germline V gene sequence: CDR1 GTSNPN, CDR2 SVGIG (reference sequence). The CDR3 is 13 residues long. CDR3 region: CAWSLGQEDGYTF.

This chain uses TRBV5-1 with TRBJ2-3; checking the TCRdb D call of TRBD1 is not possible without DNA. CDR3 length: 15 amino acids. Germline V lookup: CDR1 SGHRS, CDR2 YFSETQ. The CDR3 loop reads CASSAWDRAVDTQYF.

The V and J genes are TRBV5-1 and TRBJ2-1; TCRdb proposes TRBD2, but this gene call is untestable without DNA. The CDR3 loop spans 17 amino acids. Germline V gene data show CDR1 as SGHRS and CDR2 as YFSETQ. CDR3 in amino acids: CASSQAPSSGRGNEQFF.

The CDR3 loop is CASRTDPGLAGISEQFF. This chain connects TRBV12-3 or TRBV12-4 to TRBJ2-1; lacking DNA, the TRBD2 call made by TCRdb goes unchecked. The length of the CDR3 is 17 residues.

The genes are TRBV11-2 and TRBJ2-2; TCRdb proposes TRBD1, but this gene call is untestable without DNA. Germline loops: CDR1 SGHAT, CDR2 FQNNGV. CDR3 length equals 15 residues. The CDR3: CASSLVTGTPGELFF.

This chain uses TRBV5-5 with TRBJ2-1. The length of the CDR3 is 12 residues. CDR1 and CDR2 from the germline V gene are SGHKS and YYEKEE (reference sequence). The CDR3 loop reads CASSFSHNEQFF. The variable domain in full, with the rest retrieved from reference TRBV5-5 and TRBJ2-1, is DAGVTQSPTHLIKTRGQQVTLRCSPISGHKSVSWYQQVLGQGPQFIFQYYEKEERGRGNFPDRFSARQFPNYSSELNVNALLLGDSALYLCASSFSHNEQFFGPGTRLTVL.

The chain recombines TRBV6-5 with TRBJ2-7. This CDR3 comprises 14 residues. Per the germline V gene, CDR1 is MNHEY and CDR2 is SVGAGI. CDR3 loop: CASSYTGREYEQYF.

This chain uses TRBV12-3 or TRBV12-4 with TRBJ1-5. The CDR3 spans 15 residues. CDR3 sequence: CASSLGLYSNQPQHF.

The CDR3 loop reads CASSLVGNEEAFF. V and J are TRBV12-3 or TRBV12-4 and TRBJ1-1. This CDR3 contains 13 residues.

The rearrangement uses TRBV6-2 or TRBV6-3 and TRBJ1-1; lacking DNA, the TRBD1 call made by TCRdb goes unchecked. In germline, CDR1 is MNHEY, CDR2 SVGEGT. This CDR3 contains 17 residues. The CDR3: CASSRNSFRGMNTEAFF.

The chain is built from TRBV20-1 and TRBJ1-4; absent DNA, TCRdb's TRBD1 call cannot be checked. CDR1 is DFQATT and CDR2 is SNEGSKA in the germline V gene (reference sequence). The CDR3 extends over 14 amino acids. CDR3: CSARVGGFNEKLFF.

The rearrangement links TRBV4-1 to TRBJ2-7; no DNA is available, so the TRBD1 call from TCRdb remains unchecked. This CDR3 is built from 17 residues. CDR1 MGHRA and CDR2 YSYEKL come from the germline V gene. This CDR3 reads CASSQDRTGGTSLEQYF.

V is TRBV5-1 and J is TRBJ2-3; TCRdb gives TRBD1 as the D gene, but with no DNA this cannot be confirmed. The CDR3 runs 14 residues. The V gene's germline CDR1 is SGHRS and CDR2 YFSETQ. CDR3 region: CASSPGDRDDTQYF.

The chain has TRBV20-1 and TRBJ2-5; the TCRdb D gene call, TRBD2, has no DNA to confirm it. This CDR3 has 20 amino acids. Per germline, CDR1 DFQATT and CDR2 SNEGSKA (reference sequence). CDR3 sequence reads: CSARGLAGERKRELQETQYF.

The rearrangement uses TRBV25-1 and TRBJ1-1. CDR1 is MGHDK, CDR2 SYGVNS, per germline. The CDR3 runs 12 residues. This CDR3 is CASNGWYTEAFF. The whole variable domain, filled in from reference TRBV25-1 and TRBJ1-1, reads EADIYQTPRYLVIGTGKKITLECSQTMGHDKMYWYQQDPGMELHLIHYSYGVNSTEKGDLSSESTVSRIRTEHFPLTLESARPSHTSQYLCASNGWYTEAFFGQGTRLTVV.